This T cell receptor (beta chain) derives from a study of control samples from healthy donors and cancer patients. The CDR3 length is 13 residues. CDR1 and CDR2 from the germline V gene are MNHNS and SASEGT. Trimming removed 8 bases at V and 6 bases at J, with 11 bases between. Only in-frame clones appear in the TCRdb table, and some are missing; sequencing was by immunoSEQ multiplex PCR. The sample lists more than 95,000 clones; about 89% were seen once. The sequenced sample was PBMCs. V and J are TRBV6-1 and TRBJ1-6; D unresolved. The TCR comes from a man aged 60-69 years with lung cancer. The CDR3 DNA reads TGTGCCAGCCGGGTAGGGTCTAATTCACCCCTCCACTTT. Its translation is CASRVGSNSPLHF.